Below are 8 T cell receptor beta chains sequenced from a single sample in a study of cytomegalovirus exposure and HLA in healthy donors. Primers for the PCR totalled 60 Vbeta and 13 Jbeta. The protocol was immunoSEQ multiplex PCR, while the TCRdb copy is restricted to in-frame clones and leaves out a portion. The table records about 250,000 clones, about three quarters of them present only once. The sequenced sample was PBMCs. The source is a boy aged 10-17 years in good health and CMV-seronegative.

CDR3 DNA: TGTGCCAGCAGTTTTGGCAGGGTAAGGAATGAGCAGTTCTTC. This translates into CASSFGRVRNEQFF. The genes are TRBV27 and TRBJ2-1; D perhaps matches TRBD1 (5 bases). Trimming removed 3 bases from V and 7 bases from J, with 13 bases in between. Looked up from germline, CDR1 is MNHEY and CDR2 is SMNVEV (reference sequence). This CDR3 spans 14 amino acids.

The chain joins TRBV7-2 to TRBJ1-6; TRBD1 might be the D (6 bases). The CDR3 extends over 15 amino acids. Germline V gives CDR1 SGHTA, CDR2 FQGNSA. Trimming took off 4 bases at V and 9 bases at J, with 16 bases between the two ends. The DNA for the CDR3 is TGTGCCAGCAGCTCTCAGAGTGGGACATTTTCACCCCTCCACTTT. Its protein product is CASSSQSGTFSPLHF.

V usage is TRBV27 and J usage is TRBJ1-4, with 7 bases fitting TRBD1. CDR3 length: 16 residues. Germline CDR1 is MNHEY and CDR2 is SMNVEV (reference sequence). The V gene end was trimmed by 4 bases and the J gene end by 4 bases; junction bases not matched to a gene: 9. CDR3 loop: CASSWTGFTLNEKLFF. The DNA for the CDR3 is TGTGCCAGCAGTTGGACAGGTTTCACCCTTAATGAAAAACTGTTTTTT.

The gene calls are TRBV5-1 and TRBJ2-5, with 11 bases aligning to TRBD1. This CDR3 is 15 amino acids long. Germline CDR1 SGHRS, CDR2 YFSETQ. V was pared by 0 bases and J by 5 bases, with 3 bases of the junction left unmatched. The CDR3 bases are TGCGCCAGCAGCTTGGGGACAGGGGGCGTGGAGACCCAGTACTTC. Translation gives CASSLGTGGVETQYF. Variable domain in full (rest from reference TRBV5-1 and TRBJ2-5): KAGVTQTPRYLIKTRGQQVTLSCSPISGHRSVSWYQQTPGQGLQFLFEYFSETQRNKGNFPGRFSGRQFSNSRSEMNVSTLELGDSALYLCASSLGTGGVETQYFGPGTRLLVL.

This sequence joins TRBV29-1 and TRBJ2-3, with 7 bases matching TRBD2. The germline CDR1 and CDR2 sequences are SQVTM and ANQGSEA. The CDR3 is 14 residues long. Trimming cost V 3 bases and J 4 bases; bases outside gene matches: 7. The CDR3 protein is CSVEAGLAADTQYF. CDR3 DNA sequence: TGCAGCGTTGAGGCCGGGCTAGCGGCAGATACGCAGTATTTT.

V and J are TRBV7-9 and TRBJ1-3; 8 bases line up with TRBD1. The J segment lost 8 bases and the V segment lost 1 base, leaving 4 bases of the junction unmatched. CDR3 length: 14 amino acids. CDR1 SEHNR and CDR2 FQNEAQ come from the germline V gene (reference sequence). In DNA, the CDR3 is TGTGCCAGCAGCTTAGGGACAGGGCATGACACCATATATTTT. Encoded protein: CASSLGTGHDTIYF.

This CDR3 is CASSPPRGNTEAFF. The DNA for the CDR3 is TGTGCCAGCAGTCCGCCTAGAGGGAACACTGAAGCTTTCTTT. V usage is TRBV11-2 and J usage is TRBJ1-1, with no clear D. The CDR3 length is 14 residues. Deletions cut 6 bases from V and 1 base from J, with 12 bases between. CDR1 and CDR2 (germline): SGHAT, FQNNGV.

The rearrangement uses TRBV9 and TRBJ2-5; TRBD2 matches 10 bases. The germline gives CDR1 SGDLS, CDR2 YYNGEE. The CDR3 has 13 amino acids. Trimming took 4 bases from V and 5 from J; bases not matched to a gene: 2. CDR3 region: CASSTGLAETQYF. For the CDR3, the DNA is TGTGCCAGCAGCACGGGACTAGCGGAGACCCAGTACTTC.